This is a list of T cell receptor beta chains from one sample in a study of shared clonotypes between healthy human individuals. Data came from immunoSEQ multiplex PCR; TCRdb stores just in-frame clones and leaves some out. In the table there are over a million clones, 75% to 80% of which are singletons. The sequencing input was memory CD4+ T cells from PBMCs. Source of these receptors: a man in his late teens or twenties in good health. Some clones in this sample may be carry-over from other donors' samples. The CDR3 runs from the conserved cysteine through the conserved F or W. Size is omitted from some rows. Given values are once, few, many or a class for expanded clones.

CDR3 protein: CASSEVAAGYGYTF
CDR3 length: 14
J gene: TRBJ1-2
clone size: -
V gene: TRBV2

CDR3 protein: CASRPDRVSGYTF
CDR3 length: 13
J gene: TRBJ1-2
clone size: -
V gene: TRBV7-9

CDR3 protein: CASSQEGRTNTGELFF
CDR3 length: 16
J gene: TRBJ2-2
clone size: -
V gene: TRBV4-3

CDR3 protein: CASSFGRHEQYF
CDR3 length: 12
J gene: TRBJ2-7
clone size: -
V gene: TRBV28

CDR3 protein: CASRAGTGAGDNEQFF
CDR3 length: 16
J gene: TRBJ2-1
clone size: many
V gene: TRBV2

CDR3 protein: CASSDRGTSGANVLTF
CDR3 length: 16
J gene: TRBJ2-6
clone size: once
V gene: TRBV5-1

CDR3 protein: CASSTGGSKAFF
CDR3 length: 12
J gene: TRBJ1-1
clone size: -
V gene: TRBV27

CDR3 protein: CSVARDSAEAFF
CDR3 length: 12
J gene: TRBJ1-1
clone size: few
V gene: TRBV29-1

CDR3 protein: CASGSTGPGDEQFF
CDR3 length: 14
J gene: TRBJ2-1
clone size: -
V gene: TRBV12-5

CDR3 protein: CAISDQENQPQHF
CDR3 length: 13
J gene: TRBJ1-5
clone size: -
V gene: TRBV10-3

CDR3 protein: CASSQGGLALETQYF
CDR3 length: 15
J gene: TRBJ2-5
clone size: -
V gene: TRBV11-3

CDR3 protein: CASSYPSAYEQYF
CDR3 length: 13
J gene: TRBJ2-7
clone size: -
V gene: TRBV6-5

CDR3 protein: CASSWGTGQETQYF
CDR3 length: 14
J gene: TRBJ2-5
clone size: -
V gene: TRBV7-3

CDR3 protein: CKADSYNEQFF
CDR3 length: 11
J gene: TRBJ2-1
clone size: -
V gene: TRBV20-1

CDR3 protein: CASSEDGRANVLTF
CDR3 length: 14
J gene: TRBJ2-6
clone size: many
V gene: TRBV27

CDR3 protein: CASSSPGRHYGYTF
CDR3 length: 14
J gene: TRBJ1-2
clone size: few
V gene: TRBV7-8

CDR3 protein: CAWSAFGDRDGPQHF
CDR3 length: 15
J gene: TRBJ1-5
clone size: -
V gene: TRBV30

CDR3 protein: CASDMDGGNTIYF
CDR3 length: 13
J gene: TRBJ1-3
clone size: -
V gene: TRBV2

CDR3 protein: CSGRTDNYGYTF
CDR3 length: 12
J gene: TRBJ1-2
clone size: -
V gene: TRBV29-1

CDR3 protein: CASSIDRMGNQPQHF
CDR3 length: 15
J gene: TRBJ1-5
clone size: -
V gene: TRBV19

CDR3 protein: CASSFLGTEAFF
CDR3 length: 12
J gene: TRBJ1-1
clone size: -
V gene: TRBV27

CDR3 protein: CASSMYRNYGYTF
CDR3 length: 13
J gene: TRBJ1-2
clone size: -
V gene: TRBV19

CDR3 protein: CSVRGFSVRTEAFF
CDR3 length: 14
J gene: TRBJ1-1
clone size: few
V gene: TRBV29-1

CDR3 protein: CASSPDSGRTDGYTF
CDR3 length: 15
J gene: TRBJ1-2
clone size: -
V gene: TRBV7-3

CDR3 protein: CATSRHGRQGASGNTIYF
CDR3 length: 18
J gene: TRBJ1-3
clone size: -
V gene: TRBV15

CDR3 protein: CASSQASRGELFF
CDR3 length: 13
J gene: TRBJ2-2
clone size: few
V gene: TRBV18

CDR3 protein: CASSFQRSGDTIYF
CDR3 length: 14
J gene: TRBJ1-3
clone size: -
V gene: TRBV6-5

CDR3 protein: CASGGQGETQYF
CDR3 length: 12
J gene: TRBJ2-5
clone size: -
V gene: TRBV7-9

CDR3 protein: CASSLDIKVDTQYF
CDR3 length: 14
J gene: TRBJ2-3
clone size: -
V gene: TRBV7-2

CDR3 protein: CASSPDRWGTGELFF
CDR3 length: 15
J gene: TRBJ2-2
clone size: -
V gene: TRBV5-1

CDR3 protein: CASSLGAGRPYEQYF
CDR3 length: 15
J gene: TRBJ2-7
clone size: -
V gene: TRBV27